This T cell receptor (beta chain) was recorded in a study of blood T cells in healthy people across ages. Germline lookup yields CDR1 MNHEY and CDR2 SVGEGT. The CDR3 loop spans 14 amino acids. Trimming took off 7 bases at V and 4 bases at J, with 16 bases between the two ends. A second PCR of 7 to 11 cycles used a sample-barcoded 5' primer and a J-beta primer mix. MiXCR was run by TCRdb on the 5' RACE reads, yielding one entry per CDR3 protein. The repertoire includes about 930,000 distinct CDR3 sequences, just under 30% of them detected once, and roughly 10% sits in the top ten. General study findings and limits: Significant beta diversity loss was already apparent by age around 40, declining roughly linearly.

This clonotype has at least ten counts. What it binds is unknown. These data were likewise used in another study, on T cells of mothers and their children.

Input material: blood. The chain carries TRBV6-2 or TRBV6-3 and TRBJ1-2, with TRBD1 as a possible D gene (6 bases). This clonotype originated in a woman in her thirties or forties in good health. The chain's CDR3 is CASTPIAGAYGYTF. The CDR3 bases are TGTGCCAGCACCCCGATCGCAGGGGCCTATGGCTACACCTTC.